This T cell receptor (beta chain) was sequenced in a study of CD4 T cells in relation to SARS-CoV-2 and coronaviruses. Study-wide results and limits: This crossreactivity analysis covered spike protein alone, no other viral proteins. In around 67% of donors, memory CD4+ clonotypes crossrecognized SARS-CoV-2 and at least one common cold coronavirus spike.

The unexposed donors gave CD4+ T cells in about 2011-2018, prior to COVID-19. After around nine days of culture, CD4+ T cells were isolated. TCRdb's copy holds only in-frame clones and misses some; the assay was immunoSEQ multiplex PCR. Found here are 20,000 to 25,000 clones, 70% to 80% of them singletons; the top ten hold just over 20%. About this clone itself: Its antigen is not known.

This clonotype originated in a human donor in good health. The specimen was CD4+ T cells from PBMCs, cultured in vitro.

CDR3 DNA: TGTGCCACCAGTGATGGACTTAATAGCAATCAGCCCCAGCATTTT. Translation gives CATSDGLNSNQPQHF. The chain recombines TRBV24-1 with TRBJ1-5, with no clear D. The CDR3 runs to 15 residues. The germline V and J ends were trimmed by 3 bases and 0 bases, with 8 bases remaining between them. Germline values: CDR1 KGHDR, CDR2 SFDVKD.